This TCR beta chain was captured in a study of blood T cell repertoires in COVID-19. The CDR3 spans 12 residues. In germline, CDR1 is SEHNR, CDR2 FQNEAQ (reference sequence). The ends were cut back, 3 bases at V and 1 base at J, with 4 bases in the middle. In the authors' methods: Scientists estimated how many nucleated cells there were by amplifying reference gene primers. Only in-frame clones appear in the TCRdb table, and some are missing; sequencing was by immunoSEQ multiplex PCR. V, J and clone size are those of that table, while D and trimming were read from the DNA. The table has roughly 160,000 clones, roughly 80% seen once.

The receptor comes from a man in his 70s with active or convalescent COVID-19. Sequencing was carried out using peripheral blood. V gene TRBV7-9 combines with J gene TRBJ2-7; D is unclear. The CDR3 DNA is TGTGCCAGCAGCTTTACTTCCTACGAGCAGTACTTC. Its protein is CASSFTSYEQYF.